The 25 T cell receptor beta chains presented below share a single source sample, sequenced in a study of metastatic and nonmetastatic thyroid tumors. TCRdb re-called the PCR reads with MiXCR. The sample has some 27,000 clones, 3.5% to 4.5% seen once. No patient received treatment before thyroid surgery. Sequencing was performed on blood. The origin of the receptors is a male donor with papillary thyroid cancer or a benign thyroid nodule (not recorded which). Some clones in this sample may be carry-over from other donors' samples.

Only a few counts were recorded for this clone. The chain joins TRBV6-1 to TRBJ1-3, with D possibly being TRBD1 (6 bases). CDR1 is MNHNS, CDR2 SASEGT, per germline. V lost 6 bases and J lost 4, with 10 bases in between. The CDR3 has 13 amino acids. The CDR3 nucleotides read TGTGCCAGCAGGGTACAGGGAGGAAACACCATATATTTT. This encodes CASRVQGGNTIYF.

This clone showed up just a few times. One end of the junction fails to match germline, which may point to a read error. The chain recombines TRBV12-3 or TRBV12-4 with TRBJ1-4, with a tentative D call TRBD1 (5 bases). The CDR3 sequence is 16 residues long. The CDR3 DNA reads as TGTGCCAGCAGTCCCTTTCGGGGGTCGACTATTGAAAAACTGTTTTTT. The encoded protein is CASSPFRGSTIEKLFF.

This clone was observed a handful of times. The rearrangement uses TRBV6-9 and TRBJ2-1; maybe TRBD1 (5 bases). The CDR3 is 14 residues long. The V end was cut by 3 bases, the J end by 2 bases, with 8 bases between. CDR1 is MNHGY and CDR2 is SVAAGI in the germline V gene. As DNA, the CDR3 is TGTGCCAGCAGTTACAGGGTACCCTACAATGAGCAGTTCTTC. It specifies CASSYRVPYNEQFF.

This clone was seen a few times. At one of its ends the junction is not consistent with the germline gene, which may arise from a read error. The genes are TRBV12-3 or TRBV12-4 and TRBJ2-7; D is uncertain. This CDR3 has 13 amino acids. The CDR3, as DNA: TGTGCCAGCAGTCCGCGGACGGCGTACGGGCAGTACTTC. This encodes CASSPRTAYGQYF.

A few counts support this clone. The CDR3 is CASSLGENTEAFF. The DNA of the CDR3 is TGTGCCAGCAGTTTAGGAGAGAACACTGAAGCTTTCTTT. The chain joins TRBV12-3 or TRBV12-4 to TRBJ1-1; D is uncertain. V dropped 1 base and J dropped 1 base, with 4 bases sitting between them. The CDR3 contains 13 residues.

The CDR3 region has the DNA TGTGCCAGCAGCTTTAGCGGGAGTGGGACATATGCGCAGTATTTT. This codes for CASSFSGSGTYAQYF. V and J are TRBV9 and TRBJ2-3; TRBD2 matches 9 bases. The V gene end was trimmed by 4 bases and the J gene end by 10 bases; junction bases not matched to a gene: 13. This CDR3 is built from 15 residues. Germline V CDR1 and CDR2: SGDLS, YYNGEE.

This clone was detected only a few times. The chain employs TRBV6-1 and TRBJ2-2; 12 bases match TRBD2. The CDR3 totals 17 residues. Trimming at V came to 6 bases and at J to 3 bases, leaving 8 bases not matched to a gene. The V gene's germline CDR1 is MNHNS and CDR2 SASEGT. CDR3 amino acids: CASSPGTSGPYTGELFF. CDR3 sequence (DNA): TGTGCCAGCAGCCCCGGGACTAGCGGGCCATACACCGGGGAGCTGTTTTTT.

This clone was picked up a small number of times. A much larger clone is a single base away; this may be a read error. V usage is TRBV6-5 and J usage is TRBJ2-7; 8 nucleotides agree with TRBD1. Per germline, CDR1 MNHEY and CDR2 SVGAGI. This CDR3 is 14 amino acids long. V trimming: 0 bases; J trimming: 7 bases; junction bases outside the gene matches: 5. The CDR3 bases are TGTGCCAGCAGTTACTCGCACAGGGGGATTGAGCAGTACTTC. This gives the protein CASSYSHRGIEQYF.

Only a few counts were recorded for this clone. This CDR3 reads CASSFSVGNEQFF. The CDR3, as DNA: TGCGCCAGCAGCTTTTCGGTTGGCAATGAGCAGTTCTTC. The chain is built from TRBV5-1 and TRBJ2-1; D not certain. V was cut by 2 bases and J by 6 bases, with 9 bases left in between. Germline V gene lookup returns CDR1 SGHRS and CDR2 YFSETQ. The CDR3 covers 13 residues.

This clone has more than one count but fewer than ten. This chain connects TRBV6-5 to TRBJ2-3; D is perhaps TRBD1 or TRBD2 (5 bases each). Trimming left V 3 bases short and J 1 base short, with 17 bases between. This CDR3 contains 17 residues. Germline loops: CDR1 MNHEY, CDR2 SVGAGI. As DNA, the CDR3 is TGTGCCAGCAGTTATTTTTGGGGGTGGCAGGGCACAGATACGCAGTATTTT. This codes for CASSYFWGWQGTDTQYF.

This clone has a handful of counts. The chain carries TRBV28 and TRBJ2-7; 7 bases map to TRBD1. This CDR3 has 14 residues. From germline, CDR1 is MDHEN and CDR2 SYDVKM. The chain's CDR3 is CATREQGISYEQYF. The DNA of the CDR3 is TGTGCGACCAGGGAACAGGGGATATCCTACGAGCAGTACTTC.

This clone is labeled medium-sized. CDR3 sequence (DNA): TGTGCCAGCAGTTTATCGCCAACAGGGGTTGGAGAGCAGTACTTC. Encoded protein: CASSLSPTGVGEQYF. The chain has TRBV27 and TRBJ2-7; 7 nucleotides agree with TRBD1. The length of the CDR3 is 15 residues. V lost 0 bases and J lost 7; bases outside the gene matches: 9. Germline V gene lookup returns CDR1 MNHEY and CDR2 SMNVEV (reference sequence).

The rearrangement uses TRBV28 and TRBJ2-1; D may be TRBD2 (5 bases). This CDR3 comprises 15 residues. Germline loops: CDR1 MDHEN, CDR2 SYDVKM. Trimming took 6 bases from V and 5 from J, leaving 17 bases between them. In nucleotides, the CDR3 is TGTGCCAGCAGCCCCTTGGCGGGCGGGCACAATGAGCAGTTCTTC. Its translation is CASSPLAGGHNEQFF.

A few counts support this clone. The junction differs from germline at one of its ends, possibly a read error. This chain uses TRBV6-2 or TRBV6-3 with TRBJ1-3, with D possibly being TRBD1 (5 bases). The CDR3 sequence is 15 residues long. Germline lookup yields CDR1 MNHEY and CDR2 SVGEGT. The CDR3, as DNA: TGTGCCAGCAATTACTCGGGGACTCCCGAAAAGACCATATATTTT. Translating gives CASNYSGTPEKTIYF.

This clone is medium-sized within its sample. The V call is TRBV5-1, the J call TRBJ2-7; a weak D match, TRBD2 (6 bases). This CDR3 has 15 amino acids. V was pared by 3 bases and J by 2 bases, with 15 bases between. Germline-derived CDR1 and CDR2 are SGHRS and YFSETQ. Written as DNA, the CDR3 is TGCGCCAGCAGCTCCCGCGGGACTCGGACCTACGAGCAGTACTTC. Translated, it gives CASSSRGTRTYEQYF.

This rearrangement joins TRBV6-1 to TRBJ2-1; D is possibly TRBD1 or TRBD2 (5 bases each). V was clipped by 9 bases and J by 8 bases, with 17 bases between them. This CDR3 spans 13 amino acids. CDR1 is MNHNS and CDR2 is SASEGT in the germline V gene. The CDR3 bases are TGTGCCAGTGAACGGGGCGGTTTCGATGAGCAGTTCTTC. Translation: CASERGGFDEQFF.

This clone occurred once. Additional DNA sequences in this sample encode the identical CDR3. For the CDR3, the DNA is TGTGCCAGCCTGGCGGGTGGGGACCCTGAGGCAAACGTCCTGACTTTC. Its protein is CASLAGGDPEANVLTF. The chain has TRBV6-2 or TRBV6-3 and TRBJ2-6; D is tentatively TRBD1 or TRBD2 (5 bases each). V lost 8 bases and J lost 10, with 24 bases in between. CDR3 size: 16 residues. Germline CDR1 reads MNHEY; CDR2 reads SVGEGT.

This clone was observed many times. The chain recombines TRBV5-1 with TRBJ2-7; D possibly uses TRBD1 or TRBD2 (5 bases each). Germline lookup yields CDR1 SGHRS and CDR2 YFSETQ. CDR3 length: 14 amino acids. The ends were cut back, 0 bases at V and 5 bases at J, with 12 bases in the middle. In DNA, the CDR3 is TGCGCCAGCAGCTTGGGGCAGGGAGACGACGAGCAGTACTTC. This translates into CASSLGQGDDEQYF.

This clone has only a few counts. The J gene is TRBJ2-3, the V gene TRBV6-1, with 11 bases identical to TRBD2. J was trimmed by 0 bases and V by 3 bases; bases with no gene match: 8. This CDR3 region has 18 residues. Germline CDR1 reads MNHNS; CDR2 reads SASEGT. CDR3 bases: TGTGCCAGCAGTGAGCTAGCGGGAGGAGGTGGGAGCACAGATACGCAGTATTTT. As protein: CASSELAGGGGSTDTQYF.

This clone was seen only a few times. This chain joins TRBV29-1 and TRBJ2-2, with TRBD2 as a possible D gene (6 bases). CDR3 length: 12 amino acids. V gave up 4 bases and J gave up 6 bases, with 9 bases separating them. Germline V gene data show CDR1 as SQVTM and CDR2 as ANQGSEA. The CDR3 DNA sequence: TGCAGCGTTGCCAGGGAGGCCGGGGAGCTGTTTTTT. Protein product: CSVAREAGELFF.

The chain employs TRBV27 and TRBJ2-3; TRBD2 agrees at 7 bases. The CDR3 is 13 residues long. Germline CDR1 is MNHEY and CDR2 is SMNVEV (reference sequence). J gave up 8 bases and V 2 bases, and 4 bases lay outside the gene matches. CDR3 residues: CASSLRAGFTQYF. The CDR3 DNA reads as TGTGCCAGCAGTTTAAGAGCGGGGTTTACGCAGTATTTT.

The genes are TRBV12-3 or TRBV12-4 and TRBJ2-7, with 7 bases that match TRBD1. V gave up 5 bases and J gave up 6 bases; unmatched junction bases: 13. The CDR3 has 15 amino acids. CDR3 in DNA: TGTGCCAGCAGTCCAGGGGGAGACGGTACACCCGAGCAGTACTTC. Its translation: CASSPGGDGTPEQYF.

This clone qualifies as medium-sized. The V call is TRBV15, the J call TRBJ2-7; 10 bases are shared with TRBD2. Trimming at V came to 0 bases and at J to 0 bases, leaving 2 bases not matched to a gene. Germline CDR1 is LNHNV and CDR2 is YYDKDF (reference sequence). The CDR3 runs to 16 residues. The CDR3: CATSREAGGGSYEQYF. CDR3 bases: TGTGCCACCAGCAGAGAAGCGGGAGGGGGCTCCTACGAGCAGTACTTC.

This clone was picked up many times. V and J are TRBV3-1 and TRBJ2-7, with 9 bases matching TRBD2. The V and J ends lost 4 bases and 7 bases, in that order; junction bases with no gene match: 11. CDR3 length equals 15 residues. The germline V gene has CDR1 LGHDT and CDR2 YNNKEL (reference sequence). CDR3 protein: CASSPRASGNQEQYF. CDR3 DNA sequence: TGTGCCAGCAGCCCGCGCGCTAGCGGGAATCAAGAGCAGTACTTC.

Many counts were recorded for this clone. One base away lies a much larger clone, so this may be a sequencing read error. The J gene is TRBJ1-1, the V gene TRBV7-9; 8 bases align to TRBD1. Germline V gene lookup returns CDR1 SEHNR and CDR2 FQNEAQ (reference sequence). V shed 4 bases, J shed 10 bases, and the junction held 20 bases outside the gene matches. This CDR3 spans 17 amino acids. CDR3 sequence: CASSSRSAPDRGNGAFF. The CDR3 nucleotides read TGTGCCAGCAGCTCCCGGTCGGCCCCCGACAGGGGAAATGGAGCTTTCTTT.